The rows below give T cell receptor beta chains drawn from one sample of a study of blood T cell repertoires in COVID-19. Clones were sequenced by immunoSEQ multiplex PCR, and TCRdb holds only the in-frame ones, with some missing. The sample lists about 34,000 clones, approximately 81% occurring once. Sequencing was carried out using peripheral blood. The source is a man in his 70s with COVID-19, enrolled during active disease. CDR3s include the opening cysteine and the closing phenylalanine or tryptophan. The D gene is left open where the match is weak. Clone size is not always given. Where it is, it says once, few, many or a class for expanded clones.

TGCGCCAGCAGCGCCCAGTCAGGCCTCTCCTACAATGAGCAGTTCTTC,CASSAQSGLSYNEQFF,-,TRBJ2-1,TRBV5-1,-
TGTGCCAGTAGTGTTGGAAAAGGCGGTGAAAAACTGTTTTTT,CASSVGKGGEKLFF,-,TRBJ1-4,TRBV19,-
TGTGCCAGCAGTGACACACCATCACCCCTCCACTTT,CASSDTPSPLHF,-,TRBJ1-6,TRBV3-1/TRBV3-2,-
TGTGCCAGCTCACCCGGGACAGCGTTAAACACTGAAGCTTTCTTT,CASSPGTALNTEAFF,-,TRBJ1-1,TRBV18,TRBD1
TGTGCCAGCAGCGTTAGGGAGAGCTCCTACAATGAGCAGTTCTTC,CASSVRESSYNEQFF,-,TRBJ2-1,TRBV9,-
TGTGCCAGCAGCCGACTATACTACAATGAGCAGTTCTTC,CASSRLYYNEQFF,-,TRBJ2-1,TRBV28,-
TGTGCCAGTGGAGACAGGGGTGGAGGAACTGAAGCTTTCTTT,CASGDRGGGTEAFF,-,TRBJ1-1,TRBV19,TRBD1
TGTGCCAGTAGTCTCCGCGGACCGGGACTAGCGGTGAAAGAGACCCAGTACTTC,CASSLRGPGLAVKETQYF,-,TRBJ2-5,TRBV19,TRBD2
TGTGCCTGGAGACCCCCGGGACTCGCGTACACTGAAGCTTTCTTT,CAWRPPGLAYTEAFF,-,TRBJ1-1,TRBV30,-
TGTGCCAGCAGCCCTACCGGGGGGCTCGAGCAGTACTTC,CASSPTGGLEQYF,-,TRBJ2-7,TRBV14,-
TGTGCCTGGATTAAGGGGGACAACTATGGCTACACCTTC,CAWIKGDNYGYTF,medium-sized,TRBJ1-2,TRBV30,-
TGTGCCAGCGGCGGACTAGCGGCCCGAGTGCAGTTCTTC,CASGGLAARVQFF,few,TRBJ2-1,TRBV3-1/TRBV3-2,TRBD2
TGTGCCAGTAGTCTCCCCCTCAATCAGCCCCAGCATTTT,CASSLPLNQPQHF,-,TRBJ1-5,TRBV19,-
TGTGCCAGCAGCCAAGGAGGGGCGGGAGTGAGTCGAGAGCAGTACTTC,CASSQGGAGVSREQYF,-,TRBJ2-7,TRBV3-1/TRBV3-2,TRBD2
TGTGCCAGCAGCGTAGAAATCGGGGGGCGGCCGTACTTC,CASSVEIGGRPYF,-,TRBJ2-7,TRBV9,-
TGTGCCAGCAGTTACGGGCCGAGCTCCTACAATGAGCAGTTCTTC,CASSYGPSSYNEQFF,medium-sized,TRBJ2-1,TRBV6-2/TRBV6-3,-
TGCGCCAGCAGTGCACTAAGTGGGTCGCGATACGAGCAGTACTTC,CASSALSGSRYEQYF,-,TRBJ2-7,TRBV4-1,-
TGTGCCATCCAAGGCGGGGGTGAAAAACTGTTTTTT,CAIQGGGEKLFF,-,TRBJ1-4,TRBV10-3,-
TGTGCCAGCGGAGGGATTGATGAAAAACTGTTTTTT,CASGGIDEKLFF,-,TRBJ1-4,TRBV12-3/TRBV12-4,-
TGTGCCAGCAGCTTATTTCAGGGAGGCGGCTACACCTTC,CASSLFQGGGYTF,-,TRBJ1-2,TRBV7-3,-
TGCGCCAGCAGCCAACACACCGGGGAGACCCAGTACTTC,CASSQHTGETQYF,-,TRBJ2-5,TRBV4-1,-
TGTGCCAGCGCCCCGGCTCCTCTCCGGGACGAGCAGTACTTC,CASAPAPLRDEQYF,-,TRBJ2-7,TRBV18,-
TGCAGCGCCGCTTCGACAGAATACAACTATGGCTACACCTTC,CSAASTEYNYGYTF,once,TRBJ1-2,TRBV29-1,-
TGTGCCAGCAGTCGGGAGGGGGGGGCGTCAGCTTTCTTT,CASSREGGASAFF,-,TRBJ1-1,TRBV28,-
TGTGCCAGCTCCCAAGACCCTGGAGGTGAGCAGTTCTTC,CASSQDPGGEQFF,few,TRBJ2-1,TRBV18,-
TGTGCCAGCAGTTTCGAGTCCTACATGGAGGGTTGGCCCCAGCATTTT,CASSFESYMEGWPQHF,-,TRBJ1-5,TRBV28,-
TGTGCCAGCAGCTTAGCCAGGGGGCCTAACTATGGCTACACCTTC,CASSLARGPNYGYTF,few,TRBJ1-2,TRBV7-3,TRBD1
TGTGCCAGCAGCTCAGGGGGTTCCTCCTACGAGCAGTACTTC,CASSSGGSSYEQYF,-,TRBJ2-7,TRBV7-2,TRBD1